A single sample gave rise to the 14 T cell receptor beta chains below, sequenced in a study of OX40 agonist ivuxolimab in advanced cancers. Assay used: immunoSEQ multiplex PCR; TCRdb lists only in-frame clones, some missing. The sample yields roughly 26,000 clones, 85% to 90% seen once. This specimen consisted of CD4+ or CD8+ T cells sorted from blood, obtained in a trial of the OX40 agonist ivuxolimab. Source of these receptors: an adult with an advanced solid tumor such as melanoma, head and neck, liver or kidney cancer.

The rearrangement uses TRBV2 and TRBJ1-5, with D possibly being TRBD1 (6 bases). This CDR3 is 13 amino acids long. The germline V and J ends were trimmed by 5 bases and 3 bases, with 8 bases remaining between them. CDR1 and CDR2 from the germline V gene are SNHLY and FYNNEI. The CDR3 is CASSWTVNQPQHF. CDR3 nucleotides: TGTGCCAGCAGTTGGACAGTCAATCAGCCCCAGCATTTT.

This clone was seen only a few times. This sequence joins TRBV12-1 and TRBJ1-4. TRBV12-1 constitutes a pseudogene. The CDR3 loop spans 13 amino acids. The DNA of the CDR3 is TGTGCCAGCAGCTCCCGCGGGCCTGAAAAACTGTTTTTT. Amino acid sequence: CASSSRGPEKLFF.

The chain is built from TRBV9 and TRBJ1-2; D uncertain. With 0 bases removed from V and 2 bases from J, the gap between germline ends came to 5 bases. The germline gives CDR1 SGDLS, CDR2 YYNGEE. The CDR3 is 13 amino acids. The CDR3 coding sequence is TGTGCCAGCAGCGTAGCGACCAACTATGGCTACACCTTC. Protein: CASSVATNYGYTF.

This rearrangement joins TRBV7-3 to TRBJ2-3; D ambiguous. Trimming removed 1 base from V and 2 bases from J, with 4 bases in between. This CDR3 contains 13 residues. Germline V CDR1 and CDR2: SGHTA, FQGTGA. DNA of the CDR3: TGTGCCAGCAGCTTAATGGACACAGATACGCAGTATTTT. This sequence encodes CASSLMDTDTQYF.

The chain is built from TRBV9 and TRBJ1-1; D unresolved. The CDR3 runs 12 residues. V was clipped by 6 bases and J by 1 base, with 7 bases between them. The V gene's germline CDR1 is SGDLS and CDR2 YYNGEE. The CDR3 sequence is CASNVGNTEAFF. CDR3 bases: TGTGCCAGCAACGTGGGGAACACTGAAGCTTTCTTT. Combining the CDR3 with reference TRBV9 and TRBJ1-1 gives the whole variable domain DSGVTQTPKHLITATGQRVTLRCSPRSGDLSVYWYQQSLDQGLQFLIQYYNGEERAKGNILERFSAQQFPDLHSELNLSSLELGDSALYFCASNVGNTEAFFGQGTRLTVV.

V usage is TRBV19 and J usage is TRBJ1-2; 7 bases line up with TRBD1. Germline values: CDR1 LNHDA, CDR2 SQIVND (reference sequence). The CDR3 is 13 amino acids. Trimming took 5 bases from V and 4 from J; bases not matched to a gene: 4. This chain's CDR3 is CASSLTGTYGYTF. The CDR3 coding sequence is TGTGCCAGTAGTTTGACAGGGACCTATGGCTACACCTTC.

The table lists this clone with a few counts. As DNA, the CDR3 is TGTGCCAGCATCTCGACAGGGCCGGGGAATGAGCAGTTCTTC. This encodes CASISTGPGNEQFF. This rearrangement joins TRBV28 to TRBJ2-1; 7 bases map to TRBD1. Per germline, CDR1 MDHEN and CDR2 SYDVKM. The CDR3 is made up of 14 amino acids. V trimming: 7 bases; J trimming: 7 bases; junction bases outside the gene matches: 10.

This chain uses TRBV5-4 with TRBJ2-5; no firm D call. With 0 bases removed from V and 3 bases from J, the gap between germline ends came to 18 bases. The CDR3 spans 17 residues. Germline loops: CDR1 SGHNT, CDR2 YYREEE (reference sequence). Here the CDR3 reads CASSLEYGTRLEETQYF. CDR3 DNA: TGTGCCAGCAGCTTGGAATACGGTACCAGGCTAGAAGAGACCCAGTACTTC.

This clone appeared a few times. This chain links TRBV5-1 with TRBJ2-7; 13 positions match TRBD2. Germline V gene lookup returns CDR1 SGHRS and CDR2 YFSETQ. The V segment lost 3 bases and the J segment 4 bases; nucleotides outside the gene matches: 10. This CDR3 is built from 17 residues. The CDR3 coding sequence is TGCGCCAGCAGCTCCAAATTTACTAGCGGGGGGGCTTACGAGCAGTACTTC. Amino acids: CASSSKFTSGGAYEQYF.

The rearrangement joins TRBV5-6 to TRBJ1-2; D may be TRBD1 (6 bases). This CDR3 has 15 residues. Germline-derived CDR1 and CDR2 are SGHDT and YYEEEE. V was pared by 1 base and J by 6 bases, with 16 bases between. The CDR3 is CASSLYPGALDGYTF. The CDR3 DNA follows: TGTGCCAGCAGCTTGTATCCAGGGGCGCTCGATGGCTACACCTTC. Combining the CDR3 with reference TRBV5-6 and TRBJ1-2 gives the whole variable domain DAGVTQSPTHLIKTRGQQVTLRCSPKSGHDTVSWYQQALGQGPQFIFQYYEEEERQRGNFPDRFSGHQFPNYSSELNVNALLLGDSALYLCASSLYPGALDGYTFGSGTRLTVV.

The CDR3 protein is CASSGFSPGQNTGELFF. CDR3 in DNA: TGTGCCAGCAGCGGCTTCAGTCCGGGACAGAACACCGGGGAGCTGTTTTTT. The rearrangement joins TRBV9 to TRBJ2-2, with a weak D call TRBD1 (6 bases). CDR1 and CDR2 from the germline V gene are SGDLS and YYNGEE. Trimming left V 3 bases short and J 1 base short, with 16 bases between. The CDR3 has 17 residues.

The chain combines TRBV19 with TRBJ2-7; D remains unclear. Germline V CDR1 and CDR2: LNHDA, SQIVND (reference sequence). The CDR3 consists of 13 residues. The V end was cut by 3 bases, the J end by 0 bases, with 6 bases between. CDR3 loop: CASSIGSSYEQYF. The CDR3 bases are TGTGCCAGTAGTATTGGTAGCTCCTACGAGCAGTACTTC.

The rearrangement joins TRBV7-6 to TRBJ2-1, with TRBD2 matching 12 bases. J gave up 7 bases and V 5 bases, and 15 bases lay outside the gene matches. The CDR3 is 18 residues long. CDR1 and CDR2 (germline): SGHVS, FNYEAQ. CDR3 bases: TGTGCCAGCAGCCCCCCCCCAGGGCTAGCGGGAGGGGAGAATGAGCAGTTCTTC. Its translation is CASSPPPGLAGGENEQFF.

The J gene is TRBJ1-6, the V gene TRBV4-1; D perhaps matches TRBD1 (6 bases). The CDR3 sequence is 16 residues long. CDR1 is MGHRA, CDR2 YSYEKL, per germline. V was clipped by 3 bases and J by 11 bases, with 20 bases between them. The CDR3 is CASSHPRDTFSAPLHF. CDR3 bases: TGCGCCAGCAGCCATCCCCGGGACACCTTCTCAGCACCCCTCCACTTT.